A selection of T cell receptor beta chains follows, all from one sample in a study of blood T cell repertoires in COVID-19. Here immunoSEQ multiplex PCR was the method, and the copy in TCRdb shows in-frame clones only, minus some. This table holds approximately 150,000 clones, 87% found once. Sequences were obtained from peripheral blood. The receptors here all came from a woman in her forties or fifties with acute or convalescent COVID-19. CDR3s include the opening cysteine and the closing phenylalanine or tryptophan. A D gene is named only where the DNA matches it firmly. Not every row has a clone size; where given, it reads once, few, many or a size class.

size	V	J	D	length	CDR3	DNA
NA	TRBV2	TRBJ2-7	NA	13	CASNWARTYEQYF	TGTGCCAGCAATTGGGCACGGACCTACGAGCAGTACTTC
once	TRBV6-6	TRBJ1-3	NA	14	CASIQTRGGNTIYF	TGTGCCAGCATCCAAACCCGGGGGGGAAACACCATATATTTT
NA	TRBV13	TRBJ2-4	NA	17	CASSLDRGFRDKNIQYF	TGTGCCAGCAGCTTAGATCGGGGATTTAGGGACAAAAACATTCAGTACTTC
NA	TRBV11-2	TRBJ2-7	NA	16	CASSLGEVGRSYEQYF	TGTGCCAGCAGCTTAGGTGAGGTGGGGCGCTCCTACGAGCAGTACTTC
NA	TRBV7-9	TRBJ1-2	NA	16	CASSATRGQLNYGYTF	TGTGCCAGCAGCGCCACCCGGGGACAACTTAACTATGGCTACACCTTC
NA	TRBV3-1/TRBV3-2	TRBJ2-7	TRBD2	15	CATAHSTSGDYEQYF	TGTGCCACCGCGCATTCGACTAGCGGGGATTACGAGCAGTACTTC
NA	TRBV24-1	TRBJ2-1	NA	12	CATSDSGTEQFF	TGTGCCACCAGTGATTCGGGTACGGAGCAGTTCTTC
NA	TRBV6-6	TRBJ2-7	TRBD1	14	CASSYRDRKYEQYF	TGTGCCAGCAGTTATCGGGACAGAAAATACGAGCAGTACTTC
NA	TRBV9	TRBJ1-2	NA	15	CASSVAGIRVYGYTF	TGTGCCAGCAGCGTAGCGGGGATCCGAGTATATGGCTACACCTTC
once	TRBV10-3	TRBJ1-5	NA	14	CAISEDSSNQPQHF	TGTGCCATCAGTGAGGACTCTAGCAATCAGCCCCAGCATTTT
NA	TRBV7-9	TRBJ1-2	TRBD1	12	CASSYRGRGYTF	TGTGCCAGCAGCTACAGGGGAAGAGGCTACACCTTC
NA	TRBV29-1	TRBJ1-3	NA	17	CSVSKFNAGVSGNTIYF	TGCAGCGTTTCTAAGTTCAATGCGGGGGTCTCTGGAAACACCATATATTTT
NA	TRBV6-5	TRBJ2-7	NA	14	CASSYSRGSYEQYF	TGTGCCAGCAGTTACTCCCGTGGGAGCTACGAGCAGTACTTC
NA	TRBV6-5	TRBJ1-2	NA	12	CASSYSGTPIYF	TGTGCCAGCAGTTACTCGGGGACACCCATCTACTTC
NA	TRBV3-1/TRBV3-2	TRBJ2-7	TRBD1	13	CASSGTGGGEQYF	TGTGCCAGCTCAGGGACAGGGGGAGGAGAGCAGTACTTC
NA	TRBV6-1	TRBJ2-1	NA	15	CASSEAGGGGNEQFF	TGTGCCAGCAGTGAAGCGGGAGGGGGGGGGAATGAGCAGTTCTTC
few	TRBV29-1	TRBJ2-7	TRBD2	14	CSVQSSGISYEQYF	TGCAGCGTTCAGTCTAGCGGGATATCCTACGAGCAGTACTTC